This section outlines one TCR beta chain sequence together with its context. The target antigen is unknown. Across several immunoSEQ plates, the genomic DNA of each subset was split evenly. In replicate PCRs of sorted subsets, approximately 190 ng DNA, tens of thousands of T cell genomes, was used. The repertoire was sequenced with immunoSEQ multiplex PCR; TCRdb's copy has only in-frame clones and lacks some. The sample consists of hundreds of thousands of clones, less than 80% of them appearing once. CDR1 is LGHNA and CDR2 is YNFKEQ in the germline V gene. The V end was cut by 0 bases, the J end by 1 base, with 10 bases between. The CDR3 has 17 residues. These data originate in a study of shared clonotypes between healthy human individuals. Study conclusions and caveats: As a rule, naive subsets had a larger estimated richness than memory subsets. In a few donors, approximately 5% of naive CD4 clonotypes appeared in common.

This chain links TRBV4-2 with TRBJ2-6; TRBD2 might be the D (5 bases). Sequencing used memory CD4+ T cells sorted from blood. Subset denoted: CD45RA-negative fraction. The receptor was derived from a woman aged 30 to 39 in good health. The DNA for the CDR3 is TGTGCCAGCAGCCAAGACGTAAGGAGGTCTGGGGCCAACGTCCTGACTTTC. This codes for CASSQDVRRSGANVLTF.